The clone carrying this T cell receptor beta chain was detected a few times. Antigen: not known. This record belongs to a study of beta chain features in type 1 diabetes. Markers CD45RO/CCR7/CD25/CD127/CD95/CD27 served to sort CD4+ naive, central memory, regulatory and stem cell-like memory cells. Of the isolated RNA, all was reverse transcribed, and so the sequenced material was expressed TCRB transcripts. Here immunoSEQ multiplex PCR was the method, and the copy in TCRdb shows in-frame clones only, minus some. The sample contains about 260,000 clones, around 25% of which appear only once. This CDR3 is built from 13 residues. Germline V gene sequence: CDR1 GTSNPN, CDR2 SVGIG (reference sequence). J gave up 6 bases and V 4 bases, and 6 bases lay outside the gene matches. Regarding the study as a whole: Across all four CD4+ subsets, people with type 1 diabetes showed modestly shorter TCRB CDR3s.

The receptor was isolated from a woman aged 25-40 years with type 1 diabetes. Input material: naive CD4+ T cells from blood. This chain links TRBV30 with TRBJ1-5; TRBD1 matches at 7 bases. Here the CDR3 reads CAWTSKGAQPQHF. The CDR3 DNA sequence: TGTGCCTGGACCTCAAAGGGGGCTCAGCCCCAGCATTTT.